This TCR beta chain is drawn from a study of glioma-infiltrating T cells after dendritic cell vaccination. Study in general: Samples are from glioblastoma patients in Phase I and II dendritic cell vaccine trials. Study-level results: Longer survival after dendritic cell vaccination followed higher pretreatment TIL content.

The time point was: after dendritic cell vaccination, including at tumor progression/relapse. No glioblastoma patient carried an isocitrate dehydrogenase mutation. Before vaccination, two weeks after the third vaccination, and at progression, PBMC were collected. The V end was cut by 0 bases, the J end by 4 bases, with 10 bases between. CDR3 length equals 15 residues. The germline V gene encodes CDR1 MNHNS and CDR2 SASEGT. Of note for this clone: Its antigen is undetermined.

Data came from immunoSEQ multiplex PCR; TCRdb stores just in-frame clones and leaves some out. This sample yields 91,000 or so clones, of which approximately 84% are seen a single time; roughly 5.5% belongs to the top ten. The TCR comes from a human donor with glioblastoma. The source material was blood, sampled after dendritic cell vaccination. V is TRBV6-1 and J is TRBJ1-3; D remains ambiguous. The CDR3 loop reads CASSEAPGYGNTIYF. The CDR3 nucleotides are TGTGCCAGCAGTGAAGCGCCGGGTTACGGAAACACCATATATTTT.